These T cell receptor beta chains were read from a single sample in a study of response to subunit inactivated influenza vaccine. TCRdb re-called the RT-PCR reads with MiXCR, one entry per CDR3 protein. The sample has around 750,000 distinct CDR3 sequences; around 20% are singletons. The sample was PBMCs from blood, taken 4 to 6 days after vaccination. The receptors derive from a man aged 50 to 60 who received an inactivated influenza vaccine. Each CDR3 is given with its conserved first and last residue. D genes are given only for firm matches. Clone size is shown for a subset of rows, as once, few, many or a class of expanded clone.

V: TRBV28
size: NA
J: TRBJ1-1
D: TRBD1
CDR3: CASSSDRVYSNTEAFF
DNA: TGTGCCAGCAGTTCGGACAGGGTGTATTCGAACACTGAAGCTTTCTTT

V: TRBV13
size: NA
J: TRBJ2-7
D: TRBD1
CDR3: CASSHRGASEQYF
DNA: TGTGCCAGCAGCCACAGGGGCGCTTCCGAGCAGTACTTC

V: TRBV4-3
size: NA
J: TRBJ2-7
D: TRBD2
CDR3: CASSQESYPSGTYEQYF
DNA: TGCGCCAGCAGCCAAGAGAGTTATCCTAGCGGAACCTACGAGCAGTACTTC

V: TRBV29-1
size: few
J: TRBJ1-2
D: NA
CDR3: CSVLTNWGVGYTF
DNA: TGCAGCGTCCTCACCAACTGGGGCGTGGGCTACACCTTC

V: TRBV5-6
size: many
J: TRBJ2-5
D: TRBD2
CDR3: CASSPSPGGEETQYF
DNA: TGTGCCAGCAGCCCATCCCCGGGGGGAGAAGAGACCCAGTACTTC

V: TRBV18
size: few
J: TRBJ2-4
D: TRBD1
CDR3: CASSPTGGTKNIQYF
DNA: TGTGCCAGCTCACCAACAGGGGGTACCAAAAACATTCAGTACTTC

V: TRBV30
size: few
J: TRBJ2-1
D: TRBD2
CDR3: CAWGGPGLGRFEQFF
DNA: TGTGCCTGGGGGGGACCGGGACTAGGGAGATTTGAGCAGTTCTTC

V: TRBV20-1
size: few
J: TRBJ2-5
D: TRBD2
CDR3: CSARDNLAGGETQYF
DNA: TGCAGTGCTAGGGACAACCTAGCGGGGGGAGAGACCCAGTACTTC

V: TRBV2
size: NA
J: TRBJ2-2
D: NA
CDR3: CASTRGDPGELFF
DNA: TGTGCCAGCACCCGCGGCGATCCGGGGGAGCTGTTTTTT

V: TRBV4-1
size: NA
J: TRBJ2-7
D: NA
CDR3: CASSQTEVGATEQYF
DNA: TGCGCCAGCAGCCAGACCGAGGTGGGGGCCACCGAGCAGTACTTC

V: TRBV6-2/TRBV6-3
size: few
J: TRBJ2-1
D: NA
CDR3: CASSPLTSRGSYNEQFF
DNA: TGTGCCAGCAGTCCTCTGACTAGTCGAGGCTCCTACAATGAGCAGTTCTTC

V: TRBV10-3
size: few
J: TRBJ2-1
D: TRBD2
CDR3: CATFSGLAGADSINEQFF
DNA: TGTGCCACCTTTTCAGGACTAGCGGGAGCCGACTCCATCAATGAGCAGTTCTTC

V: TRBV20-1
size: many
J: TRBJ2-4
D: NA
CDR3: CSAVHGGGKNIQYF
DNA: TGCAGTGCCGTGCACGGGGGCGGCAAAAACATTCAGTACTTC

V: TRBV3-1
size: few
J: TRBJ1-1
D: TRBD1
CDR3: CASSQETGQGSGEAFF
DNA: TGTGCCAGCAGCCAAGAAACTGGACAGGGTTCCGGTGAAGCTTTCTTT

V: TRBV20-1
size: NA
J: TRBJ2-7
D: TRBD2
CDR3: CRALETSGTYDEQYF
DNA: TGCAGGGCCCTAGAGACTAGCGGGACATACGATGAGCAGTACTTC

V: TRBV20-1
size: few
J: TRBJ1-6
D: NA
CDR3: CSAKGQGSYNSPLHF
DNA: TGCAGTGCTAAGGGCCAGGGCTCCTATAATTCACCCCTCCACTTT

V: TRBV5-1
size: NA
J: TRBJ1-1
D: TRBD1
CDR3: CASSRGQGIGEAFF
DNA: TGCGCCAGCAGCCGCGGACAGGGGATCGGTGAAGCTTTCTTT